The 31 T cell receptor beta chains reported below all come from one sample, sequenced in a study of cytomegalovirus exposure and HLA in healthy donors. The PCR contained 60 Vbeta and 13 Jbeta primers. Using immunoSEQ multiplex PCR, the repertoire was profiled, and TCRdb retains in-frame clones only, with some absent. The table records 250,000 to 350,000 clones, roughly 85% of them present only once. Input material: PBMCs. Receptors were obtained from a middle-aged man in good health and CMV-seropositive.

The V gene is TRBV27, the J gene TRBJ1-2; TRBD1 matches at 7 bases. The ends lost 7 bases at V and 7 bases at J; junction bases unmatched: 12. The CDR3 runs to 14 residues. CDR1 is MNHEY, CDR2 SMNVEV, per germline (reference sequence). In DNA form, the CDR3 reads TGTGCCAGCAAACTTACGGAGGGGGCGGGTGGCTACACCTTC. This encodes CASKLTEGAGGYTF.

The genes are TRBV6-1 and TRBJ1-2, with D possibly TRBD1 on 5 matching bases. In germline, CDR1 is MNHNS, CDR2 SASEGT. This CDR3 contains 13 residues. Trimming cost V 0 bases and J 6 bases, with 8 bases left between them. The CDR3 DNA follows: TGTGCCAGCAGTGAAGCGCCAGGGAATGGCTACACCTTC. This gives the protein CASSEAPGNGYTF.

A single count supports this clone. The chain couples TRBV15 to TRBJ2-7, with 9 bases fitting TRBD1. Unmatched junction bases numbered 9, after V lost 0 bases and J lost 6 bases. This CDR3 contains 16 residues. Looked up from germline, CDR1 is LNHNV and CDR2 is YYDKDF (reference sequence). CDR3 bases: TGTGCCACCAGCAGAGATCGGGGACAGGGCACTTCCGAGCAGTACTTC. It translates to CATSRDRGQGTSEQYF.

V usage is TRBV9 and J usage is TRBJ1-5; 10 bases are a match to TRBD1. The CDR3 spans 17 residues. Germline V gene data show CDR1 as SGDLS and CDR2 as YYNGEE. The J segment lost 2 bases and the V segment lost 3 bases, leaving 8 bases of the junction unmatched. This chain's CDR3 is CASSGGTGVLGNQPQHF. CDR3 nucleotides: TGTGCCAGCAGCGGTGGGACAGGGGTTCTGGGCAATCAGCCCCAGCATTTT.

This clone turned up a few times. This chain joins TRBV2 and TRBJ1-1; a possible D gene is TRBD1 (6 bases). Germline V lookup: CDR1 SNHLY, CDR2 FYNNEI. The ends were cut back, 4 bases at V and 0 bases at J, with 18 bases in the middle. This CDR3 spans 17 amino acids. Here the CDR3 reads CASSARGSETMNTEAFF. The DNA for the CDR3 is TGTGCCAGCAGTGCGAGGGGGAGCGAGACTATGAACACTGAAGCTTTCTTT. Full variable domain (remainder filled in from reference TRBV2 and TRBJ1-1): EPEVTQTPSHQVTQMGQEVILRCVPISNHLYFYWYRQILGQKVEFLVSFYNNEISEKSEIFDDQFSVERPDGSNFTLKIRSTKLEDSAMYFCASSARGSETMNTEAFFGQGTRLTVV.

CDR3 sequence (DNA): TGTGCCACCAGCAGATCCGATAGCGGCGACGAGCAGTACTTC. Amino acid sequence: CATSRSDSGDEQYF. The rearrangement uses TRBV15 and TRBJ2-7; D may be TRBD2 (6 bases). This CDR3 is 14 amino acids long. Germline lookup yields CDR1 LNHNV and CDR2 YYDKDF (reference sequence). V lost 2 bases and J lost 5, with 13 bases in between. Filled out from reference TRBV15 and TRBJ2-7, the complete variable domain reads DAMVIQNPRYQVTQFGKPVTLSCSQTLNHNVMYWYQQKSSQAPKLLFHYYDKDFNNEADTPDNFQSRRPNTSFCFLDIRSPGLGDTAMYLCATSRSDSGDEQYFGPGTRLTVT.

This sequence joins TRBV6-5 and TRBJ2-1; the D gene is possibly TRBD1 (6 bases). Trimming took off 0 bases at V and 5 bases at J, with 8 bases between the two ends. The CDR3 sequence is 14 residues long. CDR1 and CDR2 (germline): MNHEY, SVGAGI. The DNA for the CDR3 is TGTGCCAGCAGTTACTCACAGGGCCACAATGAGCAGTTCTTC. Encoded protein: CASSYSQGHNEQFF.

The V gene is TRBV15, the J gene TRBJ2-7; tentative D call: TRBD1 (6 bases). The V end lost 0 bases, the J end lost 2 bases, and 11 bases lay between the germline ends. Germline V gene lookup returns CDR1 LNHNV and CDR2 YYDKDF (reference sequence). The CDR3 loop spans 15 amino acids. CDR3 DNA: TGTGCCACCAGCAGAGATCAGGGGTCCCCCTACGAGCAGTACTTC. Its protein is CATSRDQGSPYEQYF.

The rearrangement joins TRBV9 to TRBJ1-2; D unclear. V lost 3 bases and J 8 bases, leaving 17 bases between the germline ends. Looked up from germline, CDR1 is SGDLS and CDR2 is YYNGEE. The CDR3 has 14 residues. The CDR3 DNA sequence: TGTGCCAGCAGCGACCGACACCCCGCTTGGGGCTACACCTTC. Encoded protein: CASSDRHPAWGYTF. Full variable domain (rest looked up from reference TRBV9 and TRBJ1-2): DSGVTQTPKHLITATGQRVTLRCSPRSGDLSVYWYQQSLDQGLQFLIQYYNGEERAKGNILERFSAQQFPDLHSELNLSSLELGDSALYFCASSDRHPAWGYTFGSGTRLTVV.

This chain links TRBV28 with TRBJ2-7, with 9 bases identical to TRBD1. Germline trimming cut 4 bases from V and 5 bases from J; bases unmatched to any gene: 6. CDR1 and CDR2 (germline): MDHEN, SYDVKM. This CDR3 contains 14 residues. Here the CDR3 DNA reads TGTGCCAGCAGTTCCCCGGGACAGGGAGACGAGCAGTACTTC. It yields the protein CASSSPGQGDEQYF.

This clone was seen a single time. The chain carries TRBV5-6 and TRBJ2-2; TRBD1 agrees at 7 bases. CDR1 is SGHDT, CDR2 YYEEEE, per germline. V was pared by 3 bases and J by 6 bases, with 11 bases of the junction left unmatched. The CDR3 consists of 16 residues. The CDR3 protein is CASSSTGKGASGELFF. CDR3 DNA: TGTGCCAGCAGCTCGACCGGCAAGGGGGCCTCCGGGGAGCTGTTTTTT.

The chain uses TRBV5-1 and TRBJ2-2, with unresolved D. The CDR3 covers 11 residues. V was trimmed by 4 bases and J by 8 bases, leaving 6 bases between them. The V gene's germline CDR1 is SGHRS and CDR2 YFSETQ. CDR3 coding DNA: TGCGCCAGCAGCCAGGCTGGGGAGCTGTTTTTT. Its protein is CASSQAGELFF.

This chain joins TRBV28 and TRBJ2-1; 15 bases fit TRBD2. The length of the CDR3 is 16 residues. Trimming cost V 5 bases and J 8 bases; bases outside gene matches: 7. CDR1 MDHEN and CDR2 SYDVKM come from the germline V gene. In nucleotides, the CDR3 is TGTGCCAGCAGTCCCGTGGGACTAGCGGGAGGCCATGAGCAGTTCTTC. It yields the protein CASSPVGLAGGHEQFF.

This rearrangement joins TRBV28 to TRBJ2-1; tentative D call: TRBD2 (6 bases). V shed 7 bases and J shed 2 bases, with 21 bases lying between them. Germline CDR1 reads MDHEN; CDR2 reads SYDVKM. CDR3 size: 17 residues. CDR3 bases: TGTGCCAGCACATACGGTGGGGGGACCCCTACCTACAATGAGCAGTTCTTC. This encodes CASTYGGGTPTYNEQFF.

Written as DNA, the CDR3 is TGTGCCAGCAGTACAGAGACAGGGATCTCCTACAATGAGCAGTTCTTC. This encodes CASSTETGISYNEQFF. This rearrangement joins TRBV28 to TRBJ2-1; 7 bases match TRBD1. The CDR3 has 16 residues. With 5 bases clipped from V and 0 bases from J, the junction kept 7 bases outside the gene matches. Per the germline V gene, CDR1 is MDHEN and CDR2 is SYDVKM.

Points on this clone: The junction differs from germline at one of its ends, possibly a read error. The rearrangement links TRBV7-7 to TRBJ2-2, with 13 nucleotides matching TRBD2. The germline gives CDR1 SSHAT, CDR2 FNYEAQ (reference sequence). CDR3 length: 17 residues. CDR3 sequence (DNA): TGTGCTAGCAGCTCCACCGGGACTAGCGGGGACACCGGGGAGCTGTTTTTT. Translating it yields CASSSTGTSGDTGELFF.

This clone is a singleton in its sample. V is TRBV7-2 and J is TRBJ1-1; the D gene is possibly TRBD1 (6 bases). CDR1 and CDR2 from the germline V gene are SGHTA and FQGNSA. The V gene lost 3 bases and the J gene lost 7 bases, with 12 bases spanning the gap. The CDR3 totals 13 residues. CDR3 nucleotides: TGTGCCAGCAGCTTCGGGACAAGAAATGAAGCTTTCTTT. This codes for CASSFGTRNEAFF.

V is TRBV19 and J is TRBJ2-5; TRBD1 is a possible D gene (6 bases). The J call could be wrong; TRBJ2-7 is a better fit for the DNA end. CDR1 is LNHDA and CDR2 is SQIVND in the germline V gene (reference sequence). The CDR3 has 15 amino acids. The CDR3 region has the DNA TGTGCCAGTAGTACTACAGGGTCCTCACACTACGAGCAGTACTTC. It translates to CASSTTGSSHYEQYF.

The table lists this clone with a few counts. V and J are TRBV19 and TRBJ2-3; D possibly corresponds to TRBD2 (6 bases). The CDR3 length is 12 residues. V lost 4 bases and J lost 14, with 16 bases in between. Germline V lookup: CDR1 LNHDA, CDR2 SQIVND (reference sequence). This CDR3 is CASSTGLLMPYF. CDR3 in DNA: TGTGCCAGTAGTACGGGACTTCTAATGCCGTATTTT.

This clone came up a few times. The rearrangement links TRBV5-6 to TRBJ1-1; maybe TRBD1 (5 bases). The CDR3 has 15 amino acids. The V and J ends lost 4 bases and 3 bases respectively, with 16 bases between them. The germline gives CDR1 SGHDT, CDR2 YYEEEE. CDR3 bases: TGTGCCAGCAGCCCGGGGGGGTCCCTTCACACTGAAGCTTTCTTT. Amino acid sequence: CASSPGGSLHTEAFF. Filled out from reference TRBV5-6 and TRBJ1-1, the complete variable domain reads DAGVTQSPTHLIKTRGQQVTLRCSPKSGHDTVSWYQQALGQGPQFIFQYYEEEERQRGNFPDRFSGHQFPNYSSELNVNALLLGDSALYLCASSPGGSLHTEAFFGQGTRLTVV.

In this sample, this clone turned up once. The CDR3 sequence: CATSGAGISYNEQFF. The CDR3 bases are TGTGCCACCAGCGGAGCGGGAATCTCCTACAATGAGCAGTTCTTC. The chain uses TRBV15 and TRBJ2-1; 7 bases agree with TRBD2. Germline V gene data show CDR1 as LNHNV and CDR2 as YYDKDF (reference sequence). The CDR3 extends over 15 amino acids. The V and J ends lost 5 bases and 0 bases, in that order; junction bases with no gene match: 4.

J is TRBJ2-5 and V is TRBV23-1; no reliable D call. TRBV23-1 is an open reading frame, and its role is uncertain. CDR3 length equals 13 residues. V lost 0 bases, J lost 5 bases, and 7 bases lay in between. In nucleotides, the CDR3 is TGCGCCAGCAGTCAATCCCCAGCGGAGACCCAGTACTTC. Translation gives CASSQSPAETQYF.

The chain recombines TRBV15 with TRBJ1-4; a weak D match, TRBD1 (5 bases). V lost 0 bases and J lost 0, with 20 bases in between. Per the germline V gene, CDR1 is LNHNV and CDR2 is YYDKDF (reference sequence). The CDR3 has 20 residues. The CDR3 protein is CATSRDRGRGSLSTNEKLFF. The CDR3 nucleotides read TGTGCCACCAGCAGAGATCGAGGGCGGGGCAGCCTTTCAACTAATGAAAAACTGTTTTTT.

The chain combines TRBV28 with TRBJ2-3, with 8 bases matching TRBD1. The CDR3 is 17 residues long. Trimming cost V 4 bases and J 3 bases; bases outside gene matches: 12. CDR1 and CDR2 (germline): MDHEN, SYDVKM. CDR3: CASSSPPTGAGTDTQYF. CDR3 nucleotide sequence: TGTGCCAGCAGTTCGCCTCCGACAGGGGCTGGGACAGATACGCAGTATTTT.

The chain links TRBV9 to TRBJ2-3, with 11 bases lining up with TRBD2. V lost 0 bases and J lost 0; bases outside the gene matches: 15. CDR1 and CDR2 (germline): SGDLS, YYNGEE. CDR3 length: 21 residues. The CDR3 nucleotides are TGTGCCAGCAGCGTAGCTACGAGGGGGACTAGCGGATCTCTAAGCACAGATACGCAGTATTTT. It specifies CASSVATRGTSGSLSTDTQYF.

V and J are TRBV2 and TRBJ2-7, with 8 bases aligning to TRBD1. Per germline, CDR1 SNHLY and CDR2 FYNNEI. CDR3 length equals 13 residues. With 7 bases clipped from V and 0 bases from J, the junction kept 2 bases outside the gene matches. CDR3 region: CASTGGSSYEQYF. CDR3 nucleotides: TGTGCCAGCACAGGGGGCAGCTCCTACGAGCAGTACTTC.

The rearrangement uses TRBV6-6 and TRBJ2-5; 7 bases fit TRBD1. This CDR3 has 15 amino acids. V shed 2 bases, J shed 1 base, and the junction held 4 bases outside the gene matches. CDR1 is MNHNY, CDR2 SVGAGI, per germline (reference sequence). CDR3 bases: TGTGCCAGCAGTTACACCGGGACAGCCCAAGAGACCCAGTACTTC. Encoded protein: CASSYTGTAQETQYF.

The chain employs TRBV4-3 and TRBJ2-7; D gene uncertain. Germline lookup yields CDR1 LGHNA and CDR2 YSLEER. V lost 0 bases and J lost 0, with 6 bases in between. CDR3 length: 14 amino acids. The CDR3 coding sequence is TGCGCCAGCAGCCAAGACATTAGCTCCTACGAGCAGTACTTC. It codes for CASSQDISSYEQYF.

This clone was seen only a few times. V usage is TRBV7-2 and J usage is TRBJ2-1, with 7 bases aligning to TRBD1. J lost 6 bases, V lost 4 bases, and 6 bases had no gene match. The CDR3 runs to 14 residues. Germline lookup yields CDR1 SGHTA and CDR2 FQGNSA. The CDR3 region is CASSSQGVRNEQFF. As DNA, the CDR3 is TGTGCCAGCAGCTCTCAGGGGGTTCGCAATGAGCAGTTCTTC. The variable domain in full, completed from reference TRBV7-2 and TRBJ2-1, reads GAGVSQSPSNKVTEKGKDVELRCDPISGHTALYWYRQSLGQGLEFLIYFQGNSAPDKSGLPSDRFSAERTGGSVSTLTIQRTQQEDSAVYLCASSSQGVRNEQFFGPGTRLTVL.

The chain employs TRBV4-3 and TRBJ2-7; D is possibly TRBD2 (5 bases). The germline V gene encodes CDR1 LGHNA and CDR2 YSLEER. Deletions cut 1 base from V and 6 bases from J, with 10 bases between. The CDR3 is made up of 13 amino acids. The CDR3 spells CASSQVEGSEQYF. The CDR3 DNA is TGCGCCAGCAGCCAAGTCGAGGGTTCCGAGCAGTACTTC.

This sequence joins TRBV2 and TRBJ2-7; TRBD2 agrees at 12 bases. The junction had 4 bases not matched to a gene; V was cut back by 7 bases and J by 0 bases. CDR1 SNHLY and CDR2 FYNNEI come from the germline V gene. The CDR3 covers 15 residues. The DNA for the CDR3 is TGTGCCAGCAAAGGACTAGCGGGGAGCTCCTACGAGCAGTACTTC. Encoded protein: CASKGLAGSSYEQYF.